The clone carrying this T cell receptor beta chain has just one count. Other DNA sequences of this sample code for an identical CDR3. Original analysis: From reference gene primer amplification, estimates of nucleated cell counts were derived. Some clones are missing from TCRdb's copy, which holds only in-frame ones; the method was immunoSEQ multiplex PCR. V and J calls and clone size are as listed in that table; D and trimming were resolved from the DNA. The sample consists of more than 140,000 clones, around 84% of them appearing once. This specimen belongs to a study of blood T cell repertoires in COVID-19. Whole-study context: COVID-19 samples collected from the United States, Italy and Spain covered acute and convalescent phases. PBMCs, B-cell-depleted T cells, or T cells provided the cDNA or gDNA that made up the material.

With 3 bases removed from V and 4 bases from J, the gap between germline ends came to 9 bases. The length of the CDR3 is 13 residues. This receptor was taken from a woman aged 60 to 75 with acute or convalescent COVID-19. The chain links TRBV12-3 or TRBV12-4 to TRBJ1-2; D might be TRBD1 (5 bases). Source material: peripheral blood. The DNA for the CDR3 is TGTGCCAGCAGTTTTGGCGGGGGCTATGGCTACACCTTC. This sequence encodes CASSFGGGYGYTF.